The 15 T cell receptor beta chains below were found in one sample sequenced in a study of blood T cells in healthy people across ages (dated by TCRdb to between 2014 and 2016). Library preparation was by 5' RACE. Instrument on record: Illumina HiSeq 2500. A second PCR of 7 to 11 cycles was performed with a sample-barcoded 5' primer and a J-beta primer mix. TCRdb reprocessing: public reads trimmed at Q25 with fastp, clones called with MiXCR, in-frame beta chains kept. Every CDR3 protein is listed once, alongside the most common genes and DNA of its rows. Counted in this sample were around 650,000 distinct CDR3 sequences; over 40% of them appeared once. Around 30% of the sample rests with the top ten. Sequenced: blood. These receptors were obtained from a man aged 80 or over in good health.

This clonotype was seen a few times. CDR3 loop: CSVEAGKGDLLGGEQYF. In DNA form, the CDR3 reads TGCAGCGTTGAAGCAGGCAAGGGGGACCTTCTGGGGGGGGAGCAGTACTTC. The chain is built from TRBV29-1 and TRBJ2-5; TRBD2 might be the D (7 bases). Trimming removed 1 base at V and 11 bases at J, with 29 bases between. This CDR3 is 17 amino acids long. Germline CDR1 and CDR2: SQVTM and ANQGSEA.

This sequence joins TRBV7-2 and TRBJ2-3; no reliable D call. CDR3 length: 14 amino acids. With 1 base removed from V and 2 bases from J, the gap between germline ends came to 7 bases. Germline CDR1 is SGHTA and CDR2 is FQGNSA. CDR3 sequence reads: CASSLVPHTDTQYF. CDR3 DNA: TGTGCCAGCAGCTTAGTTCCCCACACAGATACGCAGTATTTT.

This chain uses TRBV10-3 with TRBJ2-7; TRBD2 agrees at 9 bases. The J segment lost 2 bases and the V segment lost 3 bases, leaving 8 bases of the junction unmatched. Germline CDR1 is ENHRY and CDR2 is SYGVKD. The CDR3 contains 16 residues. The DNA of the CDR3 is TGTGCCATCAGTGATAACCCGGGACTAGCTGCCTACGAGCAGTACTTC. This sequence encodes CAISDNPGLAAYEQYF.

This clonotype has a handful of counts. This chain joins TRBV11-2 and TRBJ1-2; D gene uncertain. V dropped 1 base and J dropped 2 bases, with 5 bases sitting between them. The CDR3 extends over 13 amino acids. Looked up from germline, CDR1 is SGHAT and CDR2 is FQNNGV. The CDR3 nucleotides read TGTGCCAGCAGCTTAGTCGACAACTATGGCTACACCTTC. Encoded protein: CASSLVDNYGYTF.

Concerning this clonotype: Being one base from a much bigger clone, this may be a read error. The chain couples TRBV2 to TRBJ1-1, with D tentatively TRBD1 (5 bases). V was cut by 7 bases and J by 0 bases, with 9 bases left in between. CDR1 SNHLY and CDR2 FYNNEI come from the germline V gene. The CDR3 sequence is 13 residues long. CDR3 sequence (DNA): TGTGCCAGCATCGGGACGGTGAACACTGAAGCTTTCTTT. Protein: CASIGTVNTEAFF. The entire variable domain, with the rest obtained from reference TRBV2 and TRBJ1-1, is as follows: EPEVTQTPSHQVTQMGQEVILRCVPISNHLYFYWYRQILGQKVEFLVSFYNNEISEKSEIFDDQFSVERPDGSNFTLKIRSTKLEDSAMYFCASIGTVNTEAFFGQGTRLTVV.

This chain connects TRBV7-9 to TRBJ2-7, with 8 bases matching TRBD1. Trimming cost V 4 bases and J 0 bases; bases outside gene matches: 5. Germline CDR1 is SEHNR and CDR2 is FQNEAQ (reference sequence). The CDR3 contains 15 residues. CDR3 in amino acids: CASSYRTGNSYEQYF. The CDR3 DNA reads as TGTGCCAGCAGCTACCGGACAGGGAACTCCTACGAGCAGTACTTC.

The chain combines TRBV28 with TRBJ2-3; the match to TRBD1 covers 9 bases. The J segment lost 4 bases and the V segment lost 5 bases, leaving 7 bases of the junction unmatched. The CDR3 runs 15 residues. Germline CDR1 reads MDHEN; CDR2 reads SYDVKM. CDR3 sequence (DNA): TGTGCCAGCAGTCGCGGGACAGGGAGGGCAGATACGCAGTATTTT. Protein sequence: CASSRGTGRADTQYF.

This chain connects TRBV28 to TRBJ2-4, with D perhaps matching TRBD1 (5 bases). TRBJ2-7 explains the end of the DNA better; the J call may be wrong. The CDR3 runs to 12 residues. In germline, CDR1 is MDHEN, CDR2 SYDVKM. Here the CDR3 reads CASRSGHSEQYF. The CDR3 DNA is TGTGCCAGCAGATCAGGACATTCCGAGCAGTACTTC.

The V gene is TRBV7-3, the J gene TRBJ2-3, with 8 bases that match TRBD1. V was pared by 2 bases and J by 3 bases, with 4 bases of the junction left unmatched. CDR1 SGHTA and CDR2 FQGTGA come from the germline V gene. The CDR3 has 15 residues. The CDR3 DNA is TGTGCCAGCAGCTTACTGGGACAGGAAACAGATACGCAGTATTTT. It specifies CASSLLGQETDTQYF.

The rearrangement uses TRBV7-2 and TRBJ1-6; D is perhaps TRBD1 (5 bases). The V and J ends lost 1 base and 9 bases respectively, with 22 bases between them. The CDR3 loop spans 18 amino acids. In germline, CDR1 is SGHTA, CDR2 FQGNSA. Here the CDR3 reads CASSLEGLVGGGGSPLHF. The CDR3 nucleotides are TGTGCCAGCAGCTTAGAGGGTTTGGTGGGGGGAGGTGGTTCACCCCTCCACTTT. Variable domain in full (rest from reference TRBV7-2 and TRBJ1-6): GAGVSQSPSNKVTEKGKDVELRCDPISGHTALYWYRQSLGQGLEFLIYFQGNSAPDKSGLPSDRFSAERTGGSVSTLTIQRTQQEDSAVYLCASSLEGLVGGGGSPLHFGNGTRLTVT.

The rearrangement links TRBV7-6 to TRBJ1-5; D is perhaps TRBD1 (6 bases). CDR1 and CDR2 (germline): SGHVS, FNYEAQ. Trimming cost V 0 bases and J 4 bases, with 10 bases left between them. The CDR3 sequence is 15 residues long. The CDR3 region has the DNA TGTGCCAGCAGCTTAGCGGCAGGGGATAATCAGCCCCAGCATTTT. It specifies CASSLAAGDNQPQHF. Full variable domain (rest looked up from reference TRBV7-6 and TRBJ1-5): GAGVSQSPRYKVTKRGQDVALRCDPISGHVSLYWYRQALGQGPEFLTYFNYEAQQDKSGLPNDRFSAERPEGSISTLTIQRTEQRDSAMYRCASSLAAGDNQPQHFGDGTRLSIL.

Concerning this clonotype: At one of its ends the junction is not consistent with the germline gene, which may arise from a read error. The CDR3 spells CTSSPIGTANTGELFF. Written as DNA, the CDR3 is TGTACCAGCAGTCCCATAGGGACTGCGAACACCGGGGAGCTGTTTTTT. V and J are TRBV28 and TRBJ2-2; TRBD2 is a possible D gene (6 bases). CDR1 MDHEN and CDR2 SYDVKM come from the germline V gene. The CDR3 has 16 residues.

The J gene is TRBJ1-1, the V gene TRBV2; D is undetermined. Germline CDR1 reads SNHLY; CDR2 reads FYNNEI. The CDR3 covers 13 residues. V lost 3 bases and J lost 11, with 16 bases in between. The CDR3 DNA reads as TGTGCCAGCAGTGAGGATCCTAGGACCGGGGCTTTCTTT. It is translated as CASSEDPRTGAFF.

This clonotype was found a few times. The chain combines TRBV29-1 with TRBJ2-2; TRBD2 matches 10 bases. This CDR3 is 15 amino acids long. V was clipped by 7 bases and J by 5 bases; unmatched bases: 10. In germline, CDR1 is SQVTM, CDR2 ANQGSEA. CDR3: CSARSGGGYTGELFF. CDR3 sequence (DNA): TGCAGCGCCCGCAGCGGGGGGGGATATACCGGGGAGCTGTTTTTT.

Concerning this clonotype itself: A clone one base away is much larger, so this may be a read error. This chain uses TRBV12-3 or TRBV12-4 with TRBJ2-3; no definite D call. Trimming cost V 7 bases and J 0 bases, with 11 bases left between them. The CDR3 covers 14 residues. CDR3 DNA: TGTGCCAGCAAGGTCAGGTCTAGCACAGATACGCAGTATTTT. As protein: CASKVRSSTDTQYF.